This passage covers 25 T cell receptor beta chains from one sample sequenced in a study of T cell responses to AZD1222 COVID-19 vaccine. Produced via immunoSEQ multiplex PCR; TCRdb's table is partial and in-frame only. The data hold fewer than 150,000 clones, with around 90% observed a single time. The sample was peripheral blood, taken 28 days after the second AZD1222 dose. Receptor source: an adult who received the AZD1222 COVID-19 vaccine.

The chain employs TRBV6-6 and TRBJ2-6; D is unresolved. Deletions cut 2 bases from V and 2 bases from J, with 4 bases between. The CDR3 loop spans 14 amino acids. The germline V gene has CDR1 MNHNY and CDR2 SVGAGI (reference sequence). The DNA of the CDR3 is TGTGCCAGCAGTTACGAGGCTGGGGCCAACGTCCTGACTTTC. Residues: CASSYEAGANVLTF.

CDR3 in amino acids: CASSLGVRTYGYTF. The CDR3 DNA sequence: TGCGCCAGCAGCTTGGGGGTCAGGACGTATGGCTACACCTTC. This chain joins TRBV5-1 and TRBJ1-2; D remains ambiguous. V shed 0 bases and J shed 5 bases, with 11 bases lying between them. This CDR3 is built from 14 residues. Per the germline V gene, CDR1 is SGHRS and CDR2 is YFSETQ. Complete variable domain (other parts from reference TRBV5-1 and TRBJ1-2): KAGVTQTPRYLIKTRGQQVTLSCSPISGHRSVSWYQQTPGQGLQFLFEYFSETQRNKGNFPGRFSGRQFSNSRSEMNVSTLELGDSALYLCASSLGVRTYGYTFGSGTRLTVV.

This chain uses TRBV28 with TRBJ1-1; 7 bases align to TRBD1. This CDR3 is 16 amino acids long. The ends lost 8 bases at V and 0 bases at J; junction bases unmatched: 12. The germline V gene has CDR1 MDHEN and CDR2 SYDVKM. The CDR3 nucleotides are TGTGCCAGCGTGGAGTTACAGGGGCATATGAACACTGAAGCTTTCTTT. Protein sequence: CASVELQGHMNTEAFF. The whole variable domain, remainder taken from reference TRBV28 and TRBJ1-1, is DVKVTQSSRYLVKRTGEKVFLECVQDMDHENMFWYRQDPGLGLRLIYFSYDVKMKEKGDIPEGYSVSREKKERFSLILESASTNQTSMYLCASVELQGHMNTEAFFGQGTRLTVV.

The chain is built from TRBV30 and TRBJ1-3, with TRBD1 as a possible D gene (6 bases). Germline values: CDR1 GTSNPN, CDR2 SVGIG (reference sequence). The CDR3 is 14 residues long. Trimming stripped 8 bases from V and 2 bases from J, with 16 bases between. The CDR3 loop is CATPRGGPGNTIYF. In nucleotides, the CDR3 is TGTGCCACCCCCCGCGGGGGGCCTGGAAACACCATATATTTT.

This clone showed up just once. The rearrangement joins TRBV18 to TRBJ2-1; D assignment may be TRBD1 or TRBD2 (6 bases each). Per germline, CDR1 KGHSH and CDR2 LQKENI. V shed 4 bases and J shed 7 bases, with 14 bases lying between them. The length of the CDR3 is 14 residues. The DNA of the CDR3 is TGTGCCAGCTCACTTGGACTACAGGGAAATGAGCAGTTCTTC. Translating gives CASSLGLQGNEQFF.

This chain uses TRBV6-5 with TRBJ1-6; possibly TRBD1 for D (5 bases). In germline, CDR1 is MNHEY, CDR2 SVGAGI. CDR3 length equals 14 residues. The V and J ends lost 5 bases and 8 bases respectively, with 13 bases between them. The CDR3 reads CASSRDGNYSPLHF. CDR3 nucleotide sequence: TGTGCCAGCAGTAGGGACGGAAATTATTCACCCCTCCACTTT.

This clone was detected only a few times. The DNA is left out, because the CDR3 cannot be placed on it with certainty; the CDR3 is given as TCRdb lists it. Here the CDR3 reads CASSSSFSYEQYV. The chain couples TRBV12-3 or TRBV12-4 to TRBJ2-7; the D segment call TRBD2 is taken from the table without a DNA check. Including both end residues, the CDR3 is 13 amino acids long.

This clone was seen a few times. The chain has TRBV7-2 and TRBJ2-3; TRBD2 agrees at 11 bases. The CDR3 loop spans 15 amino acids. The ends lost 5 bases at V and 4 bases at J; junction bases unmatched: 5. From germline, CDR1 is SGHTA and CDR2 FQGNSA. The CDR3 spells CASSLSGRGADTQYF. The CDR3 nucleotides read TGTGCCAGCAGCCTTAGCGGGAGGGGAGCAGATACGCAGTATTTT.

This chain uses TRBV21-1 with TRBJ2-7. TRBV21-1 is a documented pseudogene. This CDR3 comprises 11 residues. DNA of the CDR3: TGTGCCAGCAGCAAAGAGTACGAGCAGTACTTC. It encodes CASSKEYEQYF.

This chain joins TRBV7-9 and TRBJ1-3; a weak D match, TRBD1 (5 bases). Germline CDR1 is SEHNR and CDR2 is FQNEAQ (reference sequence). With 5 bases removed from V and 2 bases from J, the gap between germline ends came to 10 bases. The CDR3 loop spans 14 amino acids. The CDR3 bases are TGTGCCAGCAGCCCTGGGACCGCTGGAAACACCATATATTTT. As protein: CASSPGTAGNTIYF.

The CDR3 DNA sequence: TGTGCCAGTAGTTCAACAGGGAACTATGGCTACACCTTC. Encoded protein: CASSSTGNYGYTF. The chain is built from TRBV19 and TRBJ1-2; maybe TRBD1 (6 bases). The germline V gene has CDR1 LNHDA and CDR2 SQIVND (reference sequence). V lost 5 bases and J 2 bases, leaving 9 bases between the germline ends. The CDR3 consists of 13 residues.

The rearrangement uses TRBV11-3 and TRBJ1-1; D call uncertain. The CDR3 covers 14 residues. CDR1 SGHNT and CDR2 YENEEA come from the germline V gene. The V end was cut by 3 bases, the J end by 1 base, with 9 bases between. DNA for the CDR3: TGTGCCAGCAGCTTCGGAAGCGGGAACACTGAAGCTTTCTTT. It translates to CASSFGSGNTEAFF.

The genes are TRBV7-9 and TRBJ1-1; D remains ambiguous. Trimming pared 5 bases from V and 1 base from J, leaving 8 bases between. This CDR3 is 13 amino acids long. Per the germline V gene, CDR1 is SEHNR and CDR2 is FQNEAQ (reference sequence). For the CDR3, the DNA is TGTGCCAGCAGCCTACATTGGAACACTGAAGCTTTCTTT. Encoded protein: CASSLHWNTEAFF.

V and J are TRBV7-8 and TRBJ1-2; a weak D match, TRBD1 (6 bases). The germline V gene has CDR1 SGHVS and CDR2 FQNEAQ. Trimming shortened V by 0 bases and J by 4 bases, and 12 bases separated the two germline ends. The length of the CDR3 is 15 residues. This chain's CDR3 is CASSLARGGIYGYTF. In DNA, the CDR3 is TGTGCCAGCAGCTTAGCAAGGGGGGGAATCTATGGCTACACCTTC. The whole variable domain, remainder taken from reference TRBV7-8 and TRBJ1-2, is GAGVSQSPRYKVAKRGQDVALRCDPISGHVSLFWYQQALGQGPEFLTYFQNEAQLDKSGLPSDRFFAERPEGSVSTLKIQRTQQEDSAVYLCASSLARGGIYGYTFGSGTRLTVV.

V usage is TRBV9 and J usage is TRBJ2-2, with 11 positions matching TRBD2. This CDR3 comprises 18 residues. CDR1 SGDLS and CDR2 YYNGEE come from the germline V gene. V was pared by 4 bases and J by 6 bases, with 14 bases of the junction left unmatched. The DNA for the CDR3 is TGTGCCAGCAGCACTCCCCTGGCGACTAGCGGGACCCCCGGGGAGCTGTTTTTT. It translates to CASSTPLATSGTPGELFF. Full variable domain (missing parts from reference TRBV9 and TRBJ2-2): DSGVTQTPKHLITATGQRVTLRCSPRSGDLSVYWYQQSLDQGLQFLIQYYNGEERAKGNILERFSAQQFPDLHSELNLSSLELGDSALYFCASSTPLATSGTPGELFFGEGSRLTVL.

V gene TRBV2 combines with J gene TRBJ1-5; maybe TRBD1 (6 bases). The CDR3 is 14 amino acids. V lost 6 bases and J lost 3, with 12 bases in between. Germline CDR1 is SNHLY and CDR2 is FYNNEI. The CDR3 here is CASSGTSPNQPQHF. CDR3 DNA sequence: TGTGCCAGCAGCGGGACAAGTCCCAATCAGCCCCAGCATTTT.

This clone has just one count. J is TRBJ1-6 and V is TRBV3-1 (or the pseudogene TRBV3-2), with 7 positions matching TRBD1. The germline V gene encodes CDR1 LGHDT and CDR2 YNNKEL (reference sequence). With V trimmed by 4 bases and J by 10 bases, 13 bases remained unmatched. The CDR3 covers 16 residues. This CDR3 reads CASSLGTAGNGSPLHF. As DNA, the CDR3 is TGTGCCAGCAGCCTTGGGACAGCTGGGAATGGATCACCCCTCCACTTT.

This chain uses TRBV7-3 with TRBJ1-1, with D perhaps matching TRBD1 (6 bases). V gave up 5 bases and J gave up 1 base, with 8 bases separating them. The V gene's germline CDR1 is SGHTA and CDR2 FQGTGA. The CDR3 is 13 residues long. The CDR3 protein is CASSLDRNTEAFF. As DNA, the CDR3 is TGTGCCAGCAGCCTGGACAGGAACACTGAAGCTTTCTTT.

The V call is TRBV18, the J call TRBJ1-2; D is ambiguous. The V and J ends lost 8 bases and 0 bases respectively, with 10 bases between them. This CDR3 is 13 amino acids long. Germline-derived CDR1 and CDR2 are KGHSH and LQKENI. The CDR3 is CASRQESNYGYTF. CDR3 DNA sequence: TGTGCCAGCCGTCAGGAGTCTAACTATGGCTACACCTTC.

The rearrangement uses TRBV7-2 and TRBJ2-1; 9 nucleotides align to TRBD2. The CDR3 contains 15 residues. V was pared by 4 bases and J by 6 bases, with 7 bases of the junction left unmatched. The germline V gene has CDR1 SGHTA and CDR2 FQGNSA. CDR3 loop: CASSSLRGRANEQFF. CDR3 nucleotide sequence: TGTGCCAGCAGCTCGCTTCGCGGGAGGGCCAATGAGCAGTTCTTC.

The chain's CDR3 is CASSMDFNSPLHF. As DNA, the CDR3 is TGTGCCAGTAGTATGGACTTTAATTCACCCCTCCACTTT. V is TRBV19 and J is TRBJ1-6; D ambiguous. The CDR3 has 13 residues. Trimming removed 3 bases at V and 6 bases at J, with 6 bases between. Germline-derived CDR1 and CDR2 are LNHDA and SQIVND (reference sequence).

This clone was recorded only once. The chain has TRBV19 and TRBJ1-5; D perhaps matches TRBD1 (5 bases). Trimming stripped 8 bases from V and 2 bases from J, with 19 bases between. The CDR3 loop spans 16 amino acids. Germline V gene sequence: CDR1 LNHDA, CDR2 SQIVND (reference sequence). CDR3 DNA sequence: TGTGCCAGTGTAGAGGGGAATGTAATTGGCAATCAGCCCCAGCATTTT. Protein product: CASVEGNVIGNQPQHF.

The rearrangement links TRBV24-1 to TRBJ2-3; tentatively, D is TRBD1 or TRBD2 (5 bases each). The CDR3 is 14 amino acids. V was trimmed by 7 bases and J by 4 bases, leaving 14 bases between them. In germline, CDR1 is KGHDR, CDR2 SFDVKD. CDR3 amino acids: CATSGLGVSDTQYF. CDR3 DNA sequence: TGTGCCACCAGCGGCTTGGGGGTATCAGATACGCAGTATTTT.

Comments on this clone: The identical CDR3 is also encoded by other nucleotide sequences in the sample. The CDR3 loop is CSVERGLNTEAFF. CDR3 nucleotide sequence: TGCAGCGTTGAAAGGGGCCTGAACACTGAAGCTTTCTTT. V usage is TRBV29-1 and J usage is TRBJ1-1, with a tentative D call TRBD1 (5 bases). Germline CDR1 and CDR2: SQVTM and ANQGSEA. Trimming took off 2 bases at V and 0 bases at J, with 7 bases between the two ends. This CDR3 spans 13 amino acids.

This chain's CDR3 is CSYKENLSFF. In DNA form, the CDR3 reads TGCAGCTATAAGGAAAACCTCTCGTTCTTT. The chain couples TRBV29-1 to TRBJ1-1, with D uncertain. CDR1 and CDR2 from the germline V gene are SQVTM and ANQGSEA. The germline V and J ends were trimmed by 8 bases and 14 bases, with 18 bases remaining between them. The CDR3 loop spans 10 amino acids.